This TCR beta chain originates from a study of OX40 agonist ivuxolimab in advanced cancers. The method was immunoSEQ multiplex PCR; TCRdb's version includes in-frame clones alone and lacks a portion of them. The sample includes tens of thousands of clones, roughly 88% of them seen just once. A word on this clone: As yet, its antigen is unknown.

The study sampled blood at baseline, cycle 4 day 1, and cycle 7 day 1. General observations from the study: Clonal expansion from baseline to week 6 occurred in both CD4+ and CD8+ T cells.

The CDR3 extends over 14 amino acids. Trimming took off 6 bases at V and 6 bases at J, with 15 bases between the two ends. Germline V gene data show CDR1 as MNHNS and CDR2 as SASEGT. This sequence originates from an adult with an advanced solid tumor such as melanoma, head and neck, liver or kidney cancer. The source material was CD4+ or CD8+ T cells sorted from blood, sampled in a trial of the OX40 agonist ivuxolimab. The chain uses TRBV6-1 and TRBJ2-1; D remains ambiguous. CDR3 nucleotides: TGTGCCAGCAGGCCCCGGGCAGGCCCCAATGAGCAGTTCTTC. Its protein is CASRPRAGPNEQFF.